Sequencing of this TCR beta chain was carried out in a study of shared clonotypes between healthy human individuals. The wider study: The cohort had two women and a few men, ages 18 to 49.

Comments on this clone: Antigen: not known.

From CD4+ cells came CD45RA+ naive and CD45RA-negative memory subsets. Findings and caveats of the study: Tissues were not sampled, only blood, and their repertoires likely differ.

Profiled with immunoSEQ multiplex PCR; TCRdb holds only in-frame clones, not every one. The sample records 2 million to 2.5 million clones, 90% to 95% being singletons. J gave up 7 bases and V 10 bases, and 22 bases lay outside the gene matches. This CDR3 region has 16 residues. The germline V gene has CDR1 LNHDA and CDR2 SQIVND (reference sequence). The gene calls are TRBV19 and TRBJ2-7; the match to TRBD2 covers 7 bases. The receptor was derived from a man aged 18 to 29 in good health. Some clones in this sample may be carry-over from other donors' samples. Sequenced material: naive CD4+ T cells from PBMCs. The subset denotes: CD45RA+ positively selected. The CDR3 coding sequence is TGTGCCACCACGGAGGAGCGGGGTTCTGGTTTGGGGGAGCAGTACTTC. Its protein product is CATTEERGSGLGEQYF.